This entry describes one T cell receptor (beta chain). This record belongs to a study of blood T cell repertoires in COVID-19. Looking at the study overall: PBMCs, B-cell-depleted T cells, or T cells were the source of the cDNA or gDNA that made up the material.

Source study methods: Estimation of nucleated cell counts relied on the amplification of reference gene primers. Generated by immunoSEQ multiplex PCR, the TCRdb table keeps only in-frame clones and is missing some. V and J calls and clone size are as listed in that table; D and trimming were resolved from the DNA. The sample includes tens of thousands of clones, around nine tenths of them seen just once. This CDR3 is built from 14 residues. The germline V gene encodes CDR1 MDHEN and CDR2 SYDVKM. V was trimmed by 7 bases and J by 6 bases, leaving 16 bases between them. The sample consisted of peripheral blood. The rearrangement links TRBV28 to TRBJ1-5; D is possibly TRBD1 (6 bases). This clonotype originated in a human donor with active COVID-19. The donor label of this sample is uncertain. CDR3 DNA sequence: TGTGCCAGCATAATGGGGCAGGGGACTCAGCCCCAGCATTTT. Protein: CASIMGQGTQPQHF.